The 3 T cell receptor beta chains below all came from one sample that was sequenced in a study of cytomegalovirus exposure and HLA in healthy donors. The PCR ran on 60 Vbeta and 13 Jbeta primers. Produced via immunoSEQ multiplex PCR; TCRdb's table is partial and in-frame only. This table holds some 150,000 clones, roughly 78% found once. Source material: PBMCs. The receptors were sampled from a man in his fifties in good health and CMV-seropositive.

The chain combines TRBV6-6 with TRBJ2-1, with D maybe TRBD1 (5 bases). V was cut by 0 bases and J by 2 bases, with 11 bases left in between. The CDR3 loop spans 16 amino acids. The germline V gene has CDR1 MNHNY and CDR2 SVGAGI (reference sequence). The DNA of the CDR3 is TGTGCCAGCAGTTACTCGTACAGGTCGCCCTACAATGAGCAGTTCTTC. Amino acids: CASSYSYRSPYNEQFF.

The chain couples TRBV29-1 to TRBJ2-3; weak D call: TRBD1 (7 bases). The germline V gene encodes CDR1 SQVTM and CDR2 ANQGSEA. The CDR3 contains 12 residues. V shed 3 bases and J shed 8 bases, with 12 bases lying between them. CDR3 in amino acids: CSVEAGGRTQYF. CDR3 nucleotides: TGCAGCGTTGAGGCAGGGGGGCGTACGCAGTATTTT.

The chain is built from TRBV2 and TRBJ1-3; D is unresolved. This CDR3 contains 14 residues. Germline-derived CDR1 and CDR2 are SNHLY and FYNNEI. V gave up 7 bases and J gave up 0 bases, with 10 bases separating them. Here the CDR3 reads CASTSKISGNTIYF. CDR3 DNA sequence: TGTGCCAGCACTTCTAAGATCTCTGGAAACACCATATATTTT. The full variable domain, with the rest looked up from reference TRBV2 and TRBJ1-3, is EPEVTQTPSHQVTQMGQEVILRCVPISNHLYFYWYRQILGQKVEFLVSFYNNEISEKSEIFDDQFSVERPDGSNFTLKIRSTKLEDSAMYFCASTSKISGNTIYFGEGSWLTVV.